The clone carrying this T cell receptor beta chain was recorded at least ten times. Its matching antigen is unknown. The source material, RNA transcripts, was used to amplify TCR beta CDR3 regions. The primer set for the first-round RT-PCR of the TCR CDR3 was HTBI. One entry per CDR3 protein results from TCRdb running MiXCR on the multiplex PCR reads. This sample has 300,000 to 400,000 distinct CDR3 sequences, with roughly 13% found just once. The source of the sample is a study of T cells in Graves' hyperthyroidism and ophthalmopathy. In patients aged 18 to 65, hyperthyroidism was newly diagnosed, with duration under 2 months. 10 ml fresh peripheral blood yielded the PBMCs. The ends lost 2 bases at V and 2 bases at J; junction bases unmatched: 16. Germline assignment: CDR1 MNHEY and CDR2 SVGEGT. The CDR3 is 19 amino acids. General study points: Peripheral blood also featured most of the thyroid clonotypes expanded above 0.001.

The receptor was isolated from a woman aged 18 to 35 with Graves' hyperthyroidism. The sample was blood. V is TRBV6-2 or TRBV6-3 and J is TRBJ2-7; TRBD2 aligns across 9 bases. Here the CDR3 reads CASSYPAGGLASGAYEQYF. CDR3 coding DNA: TGTGCCAGCAGTTACCCTGCCGGTGGGCTGGCTAGCGGGGCCTACGAGCAGTACTTC.